One sample yielded the 31 T cell receptor beta chains listed below, sequenced in a study of blood T cell repertoires in COVID-19. Sequenced by immunoSEQ multiplex PCR; TCRdb stores in-frame clones only, minus some. The sample holds 120,000 to 150,000 clones, around 81% seen once. The specimen was peripheral blood. Source of these receptors: a man in his 60s with active or convalescent COVID-19.

This chain joins TRBV21-1 and TRBJ1-5; the D call in the table, TRBD1, was not verified against the DNA. TRBV21-1 is designated a pseudogene. The CDR3 consists of 17 residues. CDR3 DNA sequence: TGTGCCAGCAGCAAATCAGGGCGCGGTGCCCTCAATCAGCCCCAGCATTTT. Protein sequence: CASSKSGRGALNQPQHF.

The V and J genes are TRBV5-1 and TRBJ1-2; D possibly corresponds to TRBD1 (5 bases). This CDR3 has 13 residues. Trimming left V 7 bases short and J 4 bases short, with 14 bases between. Per the germline V gene, CDR1 is SGHRS and CDR2 is YFSETQ. The CDR3 protein is CASGDGGGYGYTF. CDR3 coding DNA: TGCGCCAGCGGGGATGGGGGAGGCTATGGCTACACCTTC.

J is TRBJ2-5 and V is TRBV11-2, with D unclear. This CDR3 spans 14 amino acids. Germline lookup yields CDR1 SGHAT and CDR2 FQNNGV. V lost 0 bases to trimming and J lost 6 bases, with 11 bases between them. The CDR3 sequence is CASSLDSVPQTQYF. CDR3 DNA: TGTGCCAGCAGCTTAGATTCGGTGCCTCAGACCCAGTACTTC.

The rearrangement joins TRBV4-3 to TRBJ2-5; 10 positions match TRBD2. The CDR3 has 18 amino acids. Germline V gene sequence: CDR1 LGHNA, CDR2 YSLEER. Trimming took 5 bases from V and 0 from J; bases not matched to a gene: 12. CDR3 amino acids: CASSGRSGRPQNQETQYF. The CDR3 region has the DNA TGCGCCAGCAGCGGGCGTAGCGGGAGGCCCCAAAACCAAGAGACCCAGTACTTC.

V and J are TRBV7-9 and TRBJ2-1; D remains unclear. V lost 3 bases, J lost 5 bases, and 11 bases lay in between. CDR1 and CDR2 (germline): SEHNR, FQNEAQ (reference sequence). The CDR3 is 14 amino acids. The CDR3 is CASSFVSRDNEQFF. The CDR3 region has the DNA TGTGCCAGCAGCTTCGTCTCTCGTGACAATGAGCAGTTCTTC.

The chain carries TRBV5-4 and TRBJ2-7, with 8 bases aligning to TRBD1. Germline CDR1 reads SGHNT; CDR2 reads YYREEE (reference sequence). Germline trimming cut 2 bases from V and 0 bases from J; bases unmatched to any gene: 4. The CDR3 is made up of 15 amino acids. The CDR3 is CASSLDRGSSYEQYF. The CDR3 DNA sequence: TGTGCCAGCAGCTTAGACAGGGGAAGCTCCTACGAGCAGTACTTC.

V and J are TRBV24-1 and TRBJ2-7; D is unresolved. V was cut by 5 bases and J by 7 bases, with 14 bases left in between. The CDR3 has 13 amino acids. CDR1 and CDR2 (germline): KGHDR, SFDVKD. The CDR3 sequence is CATSGVDRGEQYF. CDR3 DNA sequence: TGTGCCACCAGTGGGGTAGACCGAGGTGAGCAGTACTTC.

This clone has a handful of counts. V usage is TRBV3-1 (or the pseudogene TRBV3-2) and J usage is TRBJ1-2; D perhaps matches TRBD1 (6 bases). There are 14 residues in the CDR3. V shed 2 bases and J shed 7 bases, with 14 bases lying between them. In germline, CDR1 is LGHDT, CDR2 YNNKEL (reference sequence). The CDR3 is CASSQLDRTGGYTF. Written as DNA, the CDR3 is TGTGCCAGCAGCCAACTAGACAGGACGGGTGGCTACACCTTC.

The rearrangement uses TRBV29-1 and TRBJ2-7, with D tentatively TRBD2 (6 bases). In germline, CDR1 is SQVTM, CDR2 ANQGSEA. V lost 4 bases and J lost 5, with 24 bases in between. The CDR3 has 16 residues. DNA for the CDR3: TGCAGCGTTGCTTCTGGGACGGCGGGATGGGAAGACGAGCAGTACTTC. This translates into CSVASGTAGWEDEQYF.

Here the CDR3 reads CASSSRDYEQYF. The CDR3, as DNA: TGCGCCAGCAGCTCCAGGGACTACGAGCAGTACTTC. The genes are TRBV5-1 and TRBJ2-7, with D maybe TRBD1 (5 bases). The V end was cut by 3 bases, the J end by 3 bases, with 7 bases between. Per the germline V gene, CDR1 is SGHRS and CDR2 is YFSETQ. The CDR3 spans 12 residues. The full variable domain, with the rest looked up from reference TRBV5-1 and TRBJ2-7, is KAGVTQTPRYLIKTRGQQVTLSCSPISGHRSVSWYQQTPGQGLQFLFEYFSETQRNKGNFPGRFSGRQFSNSRSEMNVSTLELGDSALYLCASSSRDYEQYFGPGTRLTVT.

The J gene is TRBJ2-3, the V gene TRBV6-6; weak D call: TRBD1 (5 bases). Deletions cut 8 bases from V and 2 bases from J, with 17 bases between. The germline V gene encodes CDR1 MNHNY and CDR2 SVGAGI (reference sequence). This CDR3 contains 15 residues. The CDR3 loop is CASSGRGLTTDTQYF. Written as DNA, the CDR3 is TGTGCCAGCTCTGGAAGGGGCCTTACCACAGATACGCAGTATTTT.

This chain links TRBV9 with TRBJ1-3; tentative D call: TRBD1 (6 bases). The CDR3 covers 17 residues. CDR1 and CDR2 (germline): SGDLS, YYNGEE. V lost 0 bases, J lost 3 bases, and 16 bases lay in between. The CDR3 DNA is TGTGCCAGCAGCGTAGAGGGACATCCGGGGCTTGGAAACACCATATATTTT. It encodes CASSVEGHPGLGNTIYF.

The chain carries TRBV21-1 and TRBJ1-2; the D segment call TRBD1 is taken from the table without a DNA check. TRBV21-1 is flagged as a pseudogene. The CDR3 spans 15 residues. Written as DNA, the CDR3 is TGTGCCAGCAGCAATGGACCCAGGGGCCCCTATGGCTACACCTTC. Protein product: CASSNGPRGPYGYTF.

Details on this clone: Additional DNA sequences in this sample encode the identical CDR3. The rearrangement uses TRBV9 and TRBJ1-6; no definite D call. The CDR3 consists of 15 residues. The germline V gene encodes CDR1 SGDLS and CDR2 YYNGEE. Trimming pared 2 bases from V and 0 bases from J, leaving 6 bases between. The CDR3 loop reads CASSVRSSYNSPLHF. In nucleotides, the CDR3 is TGTGCCAGCAGCGTGCGGAGCTCCTATAATTCACCCCTCCACTTT.

This sequence joins TRBV10-3 and TRBJ2-3; 9 bases are shared with TRBD2. V gave up 0 bases and J gave up 4 bases; unmatched junction bases: 5. The CDR3 spans 16 residues. Germline lookup yields CDR1 ENHRY and CDR2 SYGVKD. CDR3 sequence: CAISESEAGGADTQYF. The CDR3 coding sequence is TGTGCCATCAGTGAGTCGGAAGCGGGAGGCGCAGATACGCAGTATTTT.

The chain joins TRBV11-3 to TRBJ2-3; TRBD2 matches at 9 bases. The CDR3 is 17 residues long. V trimming: 4 bases; J trimming: 3 bases; junction bases outside the gene matches: 11. Germline V gives CDR1 SGHNT, CDR2 YENEEA. For the CDR3, the DNA is TGTGCCAGCAGCTCAGGCAAGCGAGCGGGAGGTACAGATACGCAGTATTTT. Translated: CASSSGKRAGGTDTQYF.

V usage is TRBV29-1 and J usage is TRBJ2-7; D ambiguous. The CDR3 extends over 12 amino acids. V was trimmed by 1 base and J by 1 base, leaving 5 bases between them. Germline lookup yields CDR1 SQVTM and CDR2 ANQGSEA. The CDR3 coding sequence is TGCAGCGTTGAAGGTCAGTCCTACGAGCAGTACTTC. This sequence encodes CSVEGQSYEQYF.

The gene calls are TRBV28 and TRBJ1-2; D may be TRBD1 (6 bases). Germline values: CDR1 MDHEN, CDR2 SYDVKM. The CDR3 spans 16 residues. Trimming took off 5 bases at V and 8 bases at J, with 24 bases between the two ends. CDR3 loop: CASSPPPGTRAGGYTF. CDR3 in DNA: TGTGCCAGCAGTCCCCCCCCGGGGACACGGGCTGGGGGCTACACCTTC.

The chain links TRBV29-1 to TRBJ1-1; D may be TRBD1 (6 bases). The CDR3 runs 12 residues. Germline V gives CDR1 SQVTM, CDR2 ANQGSEA. The V end lost 6 bases, the J end lost 4 bases, and 12 bases lay between the germline ends. This CDR3 is CSVATGATEAFF. The CDR3 nucleotides read TGCAGCGTGGCGACAGGTGCCACTGAAGCTTTCTTT.

The CDR3 reads CAIRGTEETQYF. The CDR3 region has the DNA TGTGCCATCAGGGGGACAGAAGAGACCCAGTACTTC. The chain employs TRBV10-3 and TRBJ2-5; the match to TRBD1 covers 7 bases. Germline CDR1 is ENHRY and CDR2 is SYGVKD. This CDR3 has 12 amino acids. The junction had 1 base not matched to a gene; V was cut back by 6 bases and J by 3 bases.

V gene TRBV25-1 combines with J gene TRBJ2-7; tentative D call: TRBD1 (6 bases). V lost 1 base to trimming and J lost 1 base, with 8 bases between them. In germline, CDR1 is MGHDK, CDR2 SYGVNS. CDR3 length: 14 amino acids. The CDR3 nucleotides read TGTGCCAGCAGTGAATCCGACAGGTCCTACGAGCAGTACTTC. It is translated as CASSESDRSYEQYF.

Notes on this clone: A clone one base away is much larger, so this may be a read error. The CDR3 DNA reads as TGTGCCAGCAGTCTGCGACAGGGAAGCAATCAGCCCCAGCATTTT. It translates to CASSLRQGSNQPQHF. The V and J genes are TRBV6-2 or TRBV6-3 and TRBJ1-5; 7 positions agree with TRBD1. The CDR3 sequence is 15 residues long. CDR1 MNHEY and CDR2 SVGEGT come from the germline V gene. The V and J ends lost 5 bases and 1 base, in that order; junction bases with no gene match: 5.

The genes are TRBV11-1 and TRBJ2-4; 8 bases align to TRBD1. J gave up 4 bases and V 5 bases, and 10 bases lay outside the gene matches. Germline CDR1 and CDR2: SGHAT and FQDESV (reference sequence). This CDR3 is 16 amino acids long. Written as DNA, the CDR3 is TGTGCCAGCAGCAAAGGACAGGGCGCCTCTAAAAACATTCAGTACTTC. Translated: CASSKGQGASKNIQYF.

As for this clone: This same CDR3 is encoded by further DNA sequences in the sample. The rearrangement joins TRBV3-1 (or the pseudogene TRBV3-2) to TRBJ2-7; a weak D match, TRBD1 (5 bases). The CDR3 has 13 amino acids. V was shortened by 4 bases and J by 6 bases, with 13 bases between the two germline ends. From germline, CDR1 is LGHDT and CDR2 YNNKEL (reference sequence). The CDR3, as DNA: TGTGCCAGCAGCCTGGGTCGGCAGGGCGAGCAGTACTTC. This gives the protein CASSLGRQGEQYF.

This clone appeared a few times. The J gene is TRBJ1-5, the V gene TRBV28, with TRBD1 identical over 8 bases. Germline V gives CDR1 MDHEN, CDR2 SYDVKM. V was pared by 5 bases and J by 0 bases, with 15 bases of the junction left unmatched. The CDR3 is 19 amino acids. The CDR3 reads CASSRAGTGYPNSNQPQHF. CDR3 bases: TGTGCCAGCAGTAGGGCCGGGACAGGATACCCGAATAGCAATCAGCCCCAGCATTTT.

V usage is TRBV9 and J usage is TRBJ2-7; D gene ambiguous. The CDR3 contains 13 residues. Trimming pared 0 bases from V and 3 bases from J, leaving 7 bases between. Germline V gives CDR1 SGDLS, CDR2 YYNGEE. In nucleotides, the CDR3 is TGTGCCAGCAGCGTAGGTTCCAGCTACGAGCAGTACTTC. It encodes CASSVGSSYEQYF.

This sequence joins TRBV15 and TRBJ1-1; no definite D call. Trimming removed 5 bases from V and 1 base from J, with 17 bases in between. This CDR3 contains 16 residues. Looked up from germline, CDR1 is LNHNV and CDR2 is YYDKDF (reference sequence). The CDR3 loop reads CATSGFPGTGNTEAFF. The CDR3, as DNA: TGTGCCACCAGCGGCTTCCCGGGTACTGGGAACACTGAAGCTTTCTTT.

The gene calls are TRBV18 and TRBJ1-2; D is undetermined. The V end lost 2 bases, the J end lost 8 bases, and 9 bases lay between the germline ends. CDR1 and CDR2 (germline): KGHSH, LQKENI. This CDR3 contains 12 residues. The chain's CDR3 is CASSPSGFGYTF. The CDR3 region has the DNA TGTGCCAGCTCACCATCGGGGTTCGGCTACACCTTC.

The V and J genes are TRBV7-2 and TRBJ2-1; 10 bases are shared with TRBD2. CDR1 SGHTA and CDR2 FQGNSA come from the germline V gene. This CDR3 region has 16 residues. V was clipped by 2 bases and J by 6 bases; unmatched bases: 7. In DNA, the CDR3 is TGTGCCAGCAGCTTACCTAGCGGGGGAACGGTCAATGAGCAGTTCTTC. As protein: CASSLPSGGTVNEQFF.

The genes are TRBV15 and TRBJ1-2; perhaps TRBD1 as D (5 bases). Deletions cut 6 bases from V and 5 bases from J, with 19 bases between. There are 15 residues in the CDR3. Germline CDR1 is LNHNV and CDR2 is YYDKDF (reference sequence). The CDR3 loop is CATRIDRQGAYGYTF. The CDR3 bases are TGTGCCACCAGGATCGACAGACAAGGCGCGTATGGCTACACCTTC.

The chain joins TRBV6-5 to TRBJ1-6; 12 bases are a match to TRBD1. J gave up 9 bases and V 5 bases, and 5 bases lay outside the gene matches. The germline CDR1 and CDR2 sequences are MNHEY and SVGAGI. The CDR3 length is 15 residues. CDR3 sequence (DNA): TGTGCCAGCAGTAAGGGACAGGGGGCGGGTTCACCCCTCCACTTT. Translation: CASSKGQGAGSPLHF.